These 31 T cell receptor beta chains were sequenced from one sample in a study of blood T cells in healthy people across ages (dated by TCRdb to 2013 to 2016). The protocol used for the library was 5' RACE. The sequencer listed for this sample is Illumina HiSeq 2500. A second roughly 6 to 11 cycle PCR used a sample-barcoded 5' primer and a J-beta primer mix. TCRdb reworked the public reads: Q25 trimming with fastp, MiXCR clone assembly, productive beta chains retained. Records with the same CDR3 protein are collapsed into one entry carrying the most frequent genes and DNA. The sample includes 1.5 million to 2 million distinct CDR3 sequences, with around half observed a single time. Together, the top ten hold over 2% of the sample. The material sequenced was blood. The receptors come from a woman aged 40 to 55 in good health.

V usage is TRBV9 and J usage is TRBJ2-3; D is possibly TRBD1 (5 bases). The germline V gene encodes CDR1 SGDLS and CDR2 YYNGEE. Trimming left V 2 bases short and J 3 bases short, with 13 bases between. The CDR3 is 15 amino acids. The CDR3 DNA follows: TGTGCCAGCAGCGTGGGGCACCAGGGTACAGATACGCAGTATTTT. This translates into CASSVGHQGTDTQYF.

In the case of this clonotype: A much larger clonotype is one base distant, so this may be a read error. The rearrangement joins TRBV12-3 or TRBV12-4 to TRBJ2-7; 9 bases line up with TRBD1. V lost 6 bases to trimming and J lost 2 bases; unmatched junction nucleotides: 8. The CDR3 contains 15 residues. CDR3: CASRRRTGEAYEQYF. CDR3 nucleotides: TGTGCCAGCAGACGCCGGACAGGGGAAGCCTACGAGCAGTACTTC.

This clonotype was observed a handful of times. The chain carries TRBV6-2 or TRBV6-3 and TRBJ1-2, with TRBD1 identical over 9 bases. This CDR3 has 16 amino acids. From germline, CDR1 is MNHEY and CDR2 SVGEGT. The V and J ends lost 7 bases and 2 bases, in that order; junction bases with no gene match: 11. Here the CDR3 reads CASTNTGTGSNYGYTF. The CDR3 bases are TGTGCCAGCACCAACACGGGGACAGGGAGCAACTATGGCTACACCTTC.

CDR3 bases: TGCAGTGCTAGGCGGCACCCTTGGGGTGAGCAGTTCTTC. It codes for CSARRHPWGEQFF. The chain links TRBV20-1 to TRBJ2-1; D remains unclear. The ends were cut back, 3 bases at V and 9 bases at J, with 15 bases in the middle. This CDR3 contains 13 residues. Germline CDR1 is DFQATT and CDR2 is SNEGSKA (reference sequence).

The chain combines TRBV25-1 with TRBJ1-4; 8 bases map to TRBD1. This CDR3 has 15 residues. Trimming at V came to 2 bases and at J to 8 bases, leaving 7 bases not matched to a gene. CDR1 and CDR2 (germline): MGHDK, SYGVNS. The CDR3 nucleotides are TGTGCCAGCAGTGAAGGGGACAGGAGAGAAGAAAAACTGTTTTTT. It yields the protein CASSEGDRREEKLFF.

The chain carries TRBV20-1 and TRBJ2-1, with 9 bases matching TRBD2. Germline V gene lookup returns CDR1 DFQATT and CDR2 SNEGSKA (reference sequence). J was trimmed by 6 bases and V by 3 bases; bases with no gene match: 18. The CDR3 runs 18 residues. CDR3 loop: CSARTPYGGRGGPNEQFF. The CDR3 nucleotides read TGCAGTGCTAGGACCCCTTATGGGGGGCGGGGGGGACCCAATGAGCAGTTCTTC.

This clonotype was picked up a small number of times. The chain carries TRBV12-3 or TRBV12-4 and TRBJ1-5; possible D gene TRBD1, 6 bases. The CDR3 covers 14 residues. V lost 3 bases to trimming and J lost 5 bases, with 11 bases between them. DNA of the CDR3: TGTGCCAGCAGTTTGGGGGCAGGGGATCAGCCCCAGCATTTT. Protein sequence: CASSLGAGDQPQHF.

The rearrangement links TRBV2 to TRBJ2-1, with TRBD1 as a possible D gene (5 bases). Trimming cost V 2 bases and J 8 bases, with 7 bases left between them. This CDR3 contains 12 residues. Germline V gives CDR1 SNHLY, CDR2 FYNNEI. The CDR3 DNA follows: TGTGCCAGCAGTGAAACAGGCCATGAGCAGTTCTTC. It encodes CASSETGHEQFF. The full variable domain, rest sourced from reference TRBV2 and TRBJ2-1, is EPEVTQTPSHQVTQMGQEVILRCVPISNHLYFYWYRQILGQKVEFLVSFYNNEISEKSEIFDDQFSVERPDGSNFTLKIRSTKLEDSAMYFCASSETGHEQFFGPGTRLTVL.

The J gene is TRBJ2-7, the V gene TRBV20-1; no clear D gene. The CDR3 extends over 12 amino acids. V lost 4 bases and J lost 3, with 10 bases in between. Looked up from germline, CDR1 is DFQATT and CDR2 is SNEGSKA (reference sequence). CDR3 DNA sequence: TGCAGTGCTATAGGCTCAAGCTACGAGCAGTACTTC. The encoded protein is CSAIGSSYEQYF.

The chain has TRBV6-5 and TRBJ2-7; 14 nucleotides agree with TRBD2. Germline V gene lookup returns CDR1 MNHEY and CDR2 SVGAGI. The CDR3 has 19 residues. Trimming removed 4 bases from V and 7 bases from J; junction bases left unmatched: 18. The CDR3 reads CASSSTLGLAGGPPGEQYF. The CDR3, as DNA: TGTGCCAGCAGTTCGACTTTAGGACTAGCGGGGGGTCCTCCCGGGGAGCAGTACTTC.

The chain links TRBV7-9 to TRBJ2-1; D is uncertain. The V end was cut by 0 bases, the J end by 8 bases, with 11 bases between. From germline, CDR1 is SEHNR and CDR2 FQNEAQ (reference sequence). The CDR3 is 14 amino acids. Written as DNA, the CDR3 is TGTGCCAGCAGCTTAGCGATCTCGTCCGATGAGCAGTTCTTC. This translates into CASSLAISSDEQFF.

This chain links TRBV6-2 or TRBV6-3 with TRBJ2-5; D may be TRBD1 or TRBD2 (6 bases each). V lost 6 bases, J lost 5 bases, and 16 bases lay in between. Looked up from germline, CDR1 is MNHEY and CDR2 is SVGEGT. The CDR3 consists of 14 residues. The DNA for the CDR3 is TGTGCCAGCAGCACAGGGAGGCTTCTGGAGACCCAGTACTTC. Translated, it gives CASSTGRLLETQYF.

This chain links TRBV7-9 with TRBJ2-1; the match to TRBD2 covers 11 bases. The CDR3 has 16 amino acids. Germline trimming cut 4 bases from V and 8 bases from J; bases unmatched to any gene: 10. The germline V gene has CDR1 SEHNR and CDR2 FQNEAQ (reference sequence). CDR3 loop: CASSSPGTSGFDEQFF. Here the CDR3 DNA reads TGTGCCAGCAGCTCCCCCGGGACTAGCGGTTTCGATGAGCAGTTCTTC.

V gene TRBV6-6 combines with J gene TRBJ1-2; D possibly corresponds to TRBD1 (5 bases). Per germline, CDR1 MNHNY and CDR2 SVGAGI (reference sequence). This CDR3 has 14 amino acids. The V and J ends lost 0 bases and 4 bases respectively, with 9 bases between them. CDR3 nucleotides: TGTGCCAGCAGTTACTCCGACAGTATCTATGGCTACACCTTC. Protein product: CASSYSDSIYGYTF.

With respect to this clonotype: One end of the junction does not line up with germline, which may come from a read error. This chain joins TRBV19 and TRBJ1-5; D not certain. Germline assignment: CDR1 LNHDA and CDR2 SQIVND (reference sequence). CDR3 length: 16 amino acids. The CDR3 DNA sequence: TGTGCCAGTAGCCGATCAGGCCCCCGTGGGAATCAACCCCAGCATTTT. Protein sequence: CASSRSGPRGNQPQHF.

This chain links TRBV10-3 with TRBJ1-2; D ambiguous. The CDR3 totals 12 residues. The V end was cut by 0 bases, the J end by 8 bases, with 7 bases between. Germline V gene data show CDR1 as ENHRY and CDR2 as SYGVKD. The DNA for the CDR3 is TGTGCCATCAGTGAGTCGGGCAACGGCTACACCTTC. Translation: CAISESGNGYTF.

The chain has TRBV29-1 and TRBJ2-5, with TRBD2 identical over 11 bases. The CDR3 runs 18 residues. Germline CDR1 reads SQVTM; CDR2 reads ANQGSEA. The V gene end was trimmed by 4 bases and the J gene end by 2 bases; junction bases not matched to a gene: 15. The CDR3 loop is CSVGGAALAGGLQETQYF. The CDR3 coding sequence is TGCAGCGTTGGGGGGGCGGCCCTAGCGGGGGGTTTACAAGAGACCCAGTACTTC. Supplemented by reference TRBV29-1 and TRBJ2-5, the full variable domain reads SAVISQKPSRDICQRGTSLTIQCQVDSQVTMMFWYRQQPGQSLTLIATANQGSEATYESGFVIDKFPISRPNLTFSTLTVSNMSPEDSSIYLCSVGGAALAGGLQETQYFGPGTRLLVL.

The V and J genes are TRBV6-6 and TRBJ1-5; D gene uncertain. CDR1 and CDR2 (germline): MNHNY, SVGAGI (reference sequence). V dropped 3 bases and J dropped 5 bases, with 11 bases sitting between them. The CDR3 has 14 amino acids. CDR3 sequence (DNA): TGTGCCAGCAGTTATCGGGAACCGGATCAGCCCCAGCATTTT. Its protein product is CASSYREPDQPQHF.

This rearrangement joins TRBV10-3 to TRBJ2-5; a possible D gene is TRBD1 (5 bases). Trimming pared 4 bases from V and 11 bases from J, leaving 17 bases between. The CDR3 runs to 13 residues. The germline CDR1 and CDR2 sequences are ENHRY and SYGVKD. The CDR3 DNA is TGTGCCATCAGTGTGTTAGGGGATACTGAGCAGTACTTC. It specifies CAISVLGDTEQYF.

The gene calls are TRBV15 and TRBJ2-1; 9 bases agree with TRBD1. The J segment lost 8 bases and the V segment lost 1 base, leaving 9 bases of the junction unmatched. The CDR3 runs 16 residues. The germline V gene has CDR1 LNHNV and CDR2 YYDKDF (reference sequence). Here the CDR3 reads CATSRAYGTGNDEQFF. The CDR3 bases are TGTGCCACCAGCAGAGCGTACGGGACAGGGAACGATGAGCAGTTCTTC.

This clonotype was counted between two and nine times. The rearrangement uses TRBV20-1 and TRBJ2-5; D may match TRBD1 or TRBD2 (5 bases each). The length of the CDR3 is 16 residues. Germline CDR1 reads DFQATT; CDR2 reads SNEGSKA (reference sequence). The V and J ends lost 6 bases and 2 bases respectively, with 22 bases between them. The CDR3 nucleotides read TGCAGTGCGGGGGACGGAGTGGGACGAACTCAAGAGACCCAGTACTTC. Its protein product is CSAGDGVGRTQETQYF.

The chain employs TRBV30 and TRBJ2-1; the match to TRBD1 covers 8 bases. Per germline, CDR1 GTSNPN and CDR2 SVGIG (reference sequence). The CDR3 is made up of 13 amino acids. V lost 4 bases, J lost 7 bases, and 6 bases stayed unmatched. The CDR3 is CAWNRGFMNEQFF. The CDR3 DNA reads as TGTGCCTGGAACAGGGGGTTTATGAATGAGCAGTTCTTC.

The rearrangement links TRBV7-6 to TRBJ2-3, with D possibly TRBD2 on 6 matching bases. The germline V gene encodes CDR1 SGHVS and CDR2 FNYEAQ. V was trimmed by 9 bases and J by 0 bases, leaving 13 bases between them. CDR3 length equals 14 residues. The CDR3 is CASLLGGSTDTQYF. CDR3 nucleotides: TGTGCCAGTCTACTTGGGGGGAGCACAGATACGCAGTATTTT. Looking up the rest from reference TRBV7-6 and TRBJ2-3 gives the full variable domain: GAGVSQSPRYKVTKRGQDVALRCDPISGHVSLYWYRQALGQGPEFLTYFNYEAQQDKSGLPNDRFSAERPEGSISTLTIQRTEQRDSAMYRCASLLGGSTDTQYFGPGTRLTVL.

The chain recombines TRBV15 with TRBJ1-2; TRBD1 might be the D (6 bases). The CDR3 spans 14 residues. With 0 bases removed from V and 5 bases from J, the gap between germline ends came to 10 bases. Germline CDR1 is LNHNV and CDR2 is YYDKDF (reference sequence). CDR3 residues: CATSRDRQVYGYTF. CDR3 DNA: TGTGCCACCAGCAGAGATCGACAGGTATATGGCTACACCTTC.

The chain's CDR3 is CASRMIGGNRYEQYF. The CDR3 region has the DNA TGCGCCAGCAGGATGATAGGGGGCAATCGCTACGAGCAGTACTTC. The rearrangement uses TRBV5-1 and TRBJ2-7; 7 nucleotides match TRBD1. The CDR3 loop spans 15 amino acids. The V segment lost 5 bases and the J segment 3 bases; nucleotides outside the gene matches: 11. The germline V gene encodes CDR1 SGHRS and CDR2 YFSETQ.

J is TRBJ1-1 and V is TRBV7-2; the D is unclear. The V end lost 0 bases, the J end lost 5 bases, and 10 bases lay between the germline ends. CDR3 length: 14 amino acids. The V gene's germline CDR1 is SGHTA and CDR2 FQGNSA. CDR3 coding DNA: TGTGCCAGCAGCTTAGCCTCAACGGGGACTGAAGCTTTCTTT. Amino acids: CASSLASTGTEAFF.

The genes are TRBV6-6 and TRBJ2-3, with D maybe TRBD2 (5 bases). Trimming stripped 8 bases from V and 6 bases from J, with 24 bases between. The germline gives CDR1 MNHNY, CDR2 SVGAGI (reference sequence). CDR3 size: 16 residues. The DNA of the CDR3 is TGTGCCAGCGGGAGCCCGAACGGGCGTCAGACGGATACGCAGTATTTT. Its translation is CASGSPNGRQTDTQYF.

The chain combines TRBV5-1 with TRBJ1-4; no reliable D call. The length of the CDR3 is 14 residues. CDR1 and CDR2 (germline): SGHRS, YFSETQ. V dropped 5 bases and J dropped 3 bases, with 11 bases sitting between them. DNA for the CDR3: TGCGCCAGCAGTAGAACAATGGCTAATGAAAAACTGTTTTTT. Its translation is CASSRTMANEKLFF. Full variable domain (outside the CDR3, taken from reference TRBV5-1 and TRBJ1-4): KAGVTQTPRYLIKTRGQQVTLSCSPISGHRSVSWYQQTPGQGLQFLFEYFSETQRNKGNFPGRFSGRQFSNSRSEMNVSTLELGDSALYLCASSRTMANEKLFFGSGTQLSVL.

The CDR3 sequence is CASSKGTGDHSGNTIYF. CDR3 coding DNA: TGTGCCAGCAGCAAAGGGACAGGTGATCACTCTGGAAACACCATATATTTT. The V and J genes are TRBV21-1 and TRBJ1-3; the table calls TRBD1, which could not be checked here. TRBV21-1 is shown as a pseudogene. CDR3 length: 17 amino acids.

The DNA for the CDR3 is TGTGCCAGCAGCGTAGGTGACAGGGGAGGAAACACCATATATTTT. This encodes CASSVGDRGGNTIYF. This chain links TRBV9 with TRBJ1-3; 8 bases are shared with TRBD1. V shed 0 bases, J shed 4 bases, and the junction held 3 bases outside the gene matches. Germline V gives CDR1 SGDLS, CDR2 YYNGEE. The CDR3 has 15 amino acids.

This clonotype showed up just once. This sequence joins TRBV24-1 and TRBJ2-1; D is unresolved. Trimming left V 9 bases short and J 9 bases short, with 14 bases between. CDR3 size: 12 residues. Germline V lookup: CDR1 KGHDR, CDR2 SFDVKD. The CDR3: CATSSSGGEQFF. In DNA, the CDR3 is TGTGCCACCTCCTCCTCCGGCGGTGAGCAGTTCTTC.